This T cell receptor (beta chain) was obtained from a study of blood T cell repertoires in COVID-19. About the research overall: Acute and convalescent COVID-19 specimens originated in the United States, Italy and Spain. Sources were T cells, B-cell-depleted T cells, or PBMCs; the material itself was cDNA or gDNA.

How the authors handled the data: Amplification of reference gene primers was used by the study to estimate nucleated cell counts. Method: immunoSEQ multiplex PCR; TCRdb's copy keeps in-frame clones and lacks some. That table is the source of V, J and clone size, and D and trimming were worked out from the DNA. Of fewer than 250,000 clones in the sample, around four fifths were seen once. V lost 0 bases to trimming and J lost 1 base, with 13 bases between them. Germline V gives CDR1 SGHRS, CDR2 YFSETQ. CDR3 length: 16 residues. V and J are TRBV5-1 and TRBJ1-1; D is possibly TRBD1 (5 bases). This clonotype was sampled from a woman aged 65 to 85 with acute or convalescent COVID-19. The sample was peripheral blood. The DNA for the CDR3 is TGCGCCAGCAGCTTGGGGCAGGGCTCGGGGAACACTGAAGCTTTCTTT. Its protein is CASSLGQGSGNTEAFF.